The next 24 T cell receptor beta chains were all read from a single sample in a study of blood T cell repertoires in COVID-19 (dated by TCRdb to the early 2020s). Libraries were prepared through the immunoSEQ multiplex PCR assay. TCRdb took this table from immuneACCESS and kept in-frame rearrangements with V and J called. Such tables lack part of the clones; where checked against another copy, unresolved V genes explain under half of the gap, and the rest is unexplained. For this sample there are some 250,000 clones; roughly 79% appear just once. The ten largest clones represent approximately 7.5% of the sample. The sequencing sample was made of peripheral blood. These receptors were collected from a woman of 80 years or more with COVID-19, enrolled during active disease.

The gene calls are TRBV5-1 and TRBJ1-3, with TRBD1 as a possible D gene (5 bases). In germline, CDR1 is SGHRS, CDR2 YFSETQ. This CDR3 is 14 amino acids long. V lost 5 bases to trimming and J lost 0 bases, with 9 bases between them. CDR3 residues: CASSPGFSGNTIYF. The CDR3 nucleotides read TGCGCCAGCAGTCCAGGGTTCTCTGGAAACACCATATATTTT.

As concerns this clone: One junction end disagrees with the germline gene, perhaps due to a read error. V is TRBV2 and J is TRBJ2-7; D ambiguous. CDR1 SNHLY and CDR2 FYNNEI come from the germline V gene. The CDR3 extends over 15 amino acids. DNA of the CDR3: TGTGCCAGCAGTGAAGCGTATTCTATTCTAAACGAGAAGTACTTC. Amino acids: CASSEAYSILNEKYF.

The sample holds a few counts of this clone. The V call is TRBV15, the J call TRBJ2-1; tentative D call: TRBD1 (6 bases). Germline CDR1 is LNHNV and CDR2 is YYDKDF (reference sequence). The ends were cut back, 4 bases at V and 9 bases at J, with 13 bases in the middle. CDR3 length: 13 amino acids. This CDR3 is CATSTPQGREQFF. Written as DNA, the CDR3 is TGTGCCACCAGCACCCCACAGGGACGTGAGCAGTTCTTC.

This chain links TRBV4-1 with TRBJ1-2; 9 bases map to TRBD1. The CDR3 length is 19 residues. V dropped 1 base and J dropped 4; count of bases not matched to a gene: 16. CDR1 is MGHRA and CDR2 is YSYEKL in the germline V gene. The chain's CDR3 is CASSQVPGQGAGTSYGYTF. In nucleotides, the CDR3 is TGCGCCAGCAGCCAAGTCCCGGGACAGGGAGCCGGGACGTCCTATGGCTACACCTTC.

CDR3 protein: CSVAGQNSNQPQHF. CDR3 bases: TGCAGCGTCGCGGGACAGAATAGCAATCAGCCCCAGCATTTT. This chain links TRBV29-1 with TRBJ1-5, with 7 bases identical to TRBD1. Germline CDR1 reads SQVTM; CDR2 reads ANQGSEA. The CDR3 is 14 residues long. V dropped 6 bases and J dropped 0; count of bases not matched to a gene: 5.

CDR3 region: CATSRDRGHNSPLHF. The DNA for the CDR3 is TGTGCCACCAGCAGGGACAGGGGCCACAATTCACCCCTCCACTTT. The rearrangement uses TRBV15 and TRBJ1-6; the match to TRBD1 covers 9 bases. V gave up 3 bases and J gave up 7 bases; unmatched junction bases: 4. CDR3 length: 15 amino acids. Germline values: CDR1 LNHNV, CDR2 YYDKDF (reference sequence). The full variable domain, with the rest looked up from reference TRBV15 and TRBJ1-6, is DAMVIQNPRYQVTQFGKPVTLSCSQTLNHNVMYWYQQKSSQAPKLLFHYYDKDFNNEADTPDNFQSRRPNTSFCFLDIRSPGLGDTAMYLCATSRDRGHNSPLHFGNGTRLTVT.

This clone appeared a few times. The genes are TRBV18 and TRBJ1-2; D not resolved. The CDR3 consists of 12 residues. In germline, CDR1 is KGHSH, CDR2 LQKENI. V lost 2 bases and J 5 bases, leaving 6 bases between the germline ends. The CDR3 DNA follows: TGTGCCAGCTCACCAACCGAGTATGGCTACACCTTC. Residues: CASSPTEYGYTF.

The V gene is TRBV18, the J gene TRBJ1-1; D possibly corresponds to TRBD1 (6 bases). Germline values: CDR1 KGHSH, CDR2 LQKENI. Trimming removed 2 bases at V and 1 base at J, with 11 bases between. The CDR3 runs 15 residues. The CDR3 protein is CASSPFEGGNTEAFF. The CDR3 DNA reads TGTGCCAGCTCACCATTTGAAGGGGGGAACACTGAAGCTTTCTTT.

This rearrangement joins TRBV29-1 to TRBJ1-4; 7 nucleotides line up with TRBD1. CDR1 and CDR2 from the germline V gene are SQVTM and ANQGSEA. The CDR3 covers 13 residues. The ends lost 5 bases at V and 10 bases at J; junction bases unmatched: 10. CDR3 in DNA: TGCAGCGTTTCCCGGGACAGAGAACGAAAACTGTTTTTT. This sequence encodes CSVSRDRERKLFF.

The chain joins TRBV18 to TRBJ2-1, with TRBD2 identical over 7 bases. The CDR3 has 15 residues. The germline gives CDR1 KGHSH, CDR2 LQKENI. V was pared by 6 bases and J by 3 bases, with 8 bases of the junction left unmatched. CDR3 DNA: TGTGCCAGCTCGCCGGGGGGAGCAGTCTACAATGAGCAGTTCTTC. This translates into CASSPGGAVYNEQFF.

The V gene is TRBV4-3, the J gene TRBJ1-2, with TRBD1 matching over 7 bases. The germline V gene encodes CDR1 LGHNA and CDR2 YSLEER. The CDR3 has 15 amino acids. V was pared by 1 base and J by 4 bases, with 6 bases of the junction left unmatched. The CDR3 DNA follows: TGCGCCAGCAGCCAAGTAGCAGGGGGTGCCTATGGCTACACCTTC. Encoded protein: CASSQVAGGAYGYTF.

The gene calls are TRBV5-1 and TRBJ1-2; D is undetermined. Germline V gene sequence: CDR1 SGHRS, CDR2 YFSETQ. The CDR3 consists of 12 residues. Trimming left V 3 bases short and J 6 bases short, with 9 bases between. The CDR3 reads CASSSQMDGYTF. The CDR3 DNA reads TGCGCCAGCAGCTCACAAATGGATGGCTACACCTTC.

This rearrangement joins TRBV7-8 to TRBJ2-7, with 9 bases aligning to TRBD1. The ends lost 1 base at V and 6 bases at J; junction bases unmatched: 7. The germline V gene encodes CDR1 SGHVS and CDR2 FQNEAQ. This CDR3 has 15 residues. CDR3 residues: CASSLGGTGYGEQYF. CDR3 bases: TGTGCCAGCAGCTTAGGAGGGACAGGGTACGGCGAGCAGTACTTC. Filled out from reference TRBV7-8 and TRBJ2-7, the complete variable domain reads GAGVSQSPRYKVAKRGQDVALRCDPISGHVSLFWYQQALGQGPEFLTYFQNEAQLDKSGLPSDRFFAERPEGSVSTLKIQRTQQEDSAVYLCASSLGGTGYGEQYFGPGTRLTVT.

This clone was seen only once. The J gene is TRBJ1-6, the V gene TRBV19, with 10 bases that match TRBD1. From germline, CDR1 is LNHDA and CDR2 SQIVND (reference sequence). V shed 4 bases, J shed 9 bases, and the junction held 12 bases outside the gene matches. The CDR3 covers 17 residues. Written as DNA, the CDR3 is TGTGCCAGTAGTACCGGGACAGGGGTTCGCGGTCGTTCACCCCTCCACTTT. Its protein is CASSTGTGVRGRSPLHF.

The rearrangement links TRBV2 to TRBJ2-2; D gene unclear. Between the trimmed V and J ends, which lost 7 bases and 5 bases, there was a span of 11 bases. This CDR3 region has 13 residues. CDR1 is SNHLY and CDR2 is FYNNEI in the germline V gene. The CDR3 protein is CASKKERTGELFF. The CDR3 region has the DNA TGTGCCAGCAAAAAGGAGAGGACCGGGGAGCTGTTTTTT.

The chain links TRBV6-6 to TRBJ2-3, with 8 bases identical to TRBD2. The V gene end was trimmed by 2 bases and the J gene end by 4 bases; junction bases not matched to a gene: 5. The CDR3 spans 15 residues. CDR1 and CDR2 from the germline V gene are MNHNY and SVGAGI (reference sequence). CDR3 region: CASSYGLAGADTQYF. In DNA form, the CDR3 reads TGTGCCAGCAGTTACGGACTAGCAGGGGCAGATACGCAGTATTTT.

The chain has TRBV29-1 and TRBJ1-3; D unresolved. Trimming took off 4 bases at V and 4 bases at J, with 8 bases between the two ends. The length of the CDR3 is 12 residues. In germline, CDR1 is SQVTM, CDR2 ANQGSEA. This CDR3 reads CSVAPTGNTIYF. The CDR3 DNA reads as TGCAGCGTTGCTCCTACCGGAAACACCATATATTTT.

The DNA for the CDR3 is TGTGCCAGCAGTGAAAATGGAGGGGTAAGAGAAAAACTGTTTTTT. Protein sequence: CASSENGGVREKLFF. The chain carries TRBV2 and TRBJ1-4, with D tentatively TRBD1 (5 bases). Germline assignment: CDR1 SNHLY and CDR2 FYNNEI. V lost 2 bases to trimming and J lost 8 bases, with 15 bases between them. The CDR3 consists of 15 residues.

The V gene is TRBV30, the J gene TRBJ1-3; D remains unclear. Between the trimmed V and J ends, which lost 1 base and 0 bases, there was a span of 7 bases. Germline values: CDR1 GTSNPN, CDR2 SVGIG (reference sequence). This CDR3 has 14 amino acids. The CDR3 reads CAWSEGSSGNTIYF. The CDR3 DNA follows: TGTGCCTGGAGTGAAGGGAGCTCTGGAAACACCATATATTTT.

The rearrangement joins TRBV6-2 or TRBV6-3 to TRBJ1-2; 9 bases map to TRBD1. The CDR3 loop spans 14 amino acids. The germline V gene has CDR1 MNHEY and CDR2 SVGEGT. The junction had 7 bases not matched to a gene; V was cut back by 5 bases and J by 6 bases. Here the CDR3 reads CASSGRQGVNGYTF. DNA for the CDR3: TGTGCCAGCAGTGGGCGACAGGGGGTTAATGGCTACACCTTC.

This rearrangement joins TRBV9 to TRBJ1-2; 9 nucleotides align to TRBD1. Germline V gene sequence: CDR1 SGDLS, CDR2 YYNGEE. The V and J ends lost 3 bases and 4 bases, in that order; junction bases with no gene match: 7. The CDR3 has 15 residues. The CDR3 DNA sequence: TGTGCCAGCAGCGGGGGACAGGGATCCTCCTATGGCTACACCTTC. Residues: CASSGGQGSSYGYTF.

This clone was picked up a small number of times. This rearrangement joins TRBV4-1 to TRBJ2-3, with no clear D. The CDR3 consists of 12 residues. The germline gives CDR1 MGHRA, CDR2 YSYEKL. Between the trimmed V and J ends, which lost 6 bases and 5 bases, there was a span of 9 bases. Here the CDR3 reads CASSYMRDTQYF. CDR3 in DNA: TGCGCCAGCAGTTATATGAGAGATACGCAGTATTTT.

This chain links TRBV6-1 with TRBJ2-4; D is ambiguous. The CDR3 runs 16 residues. Trimming removed 0 bases from V and 7 bases from J, with 16 bases in between. Germline values: CDR1 MNHNS, CDR2 SASEGT. CDR3 nucleotide sequence: TGTGCCAGCAGTGAAGCGCAGACACCGCTCCAGAACATTCAGTACTTC. It encodes CASSEAQTPLQNIQYF.

The CDR3 loop is CASSLNEGESNQPQHF. The CDR3 DNA reads TGTGCCAGCAGCTTAAATGAGGGCGAGAGCAATCAGCCCCAGCATTTT. The rearrangement joins TRBV7-3 to TRBJ1-5; no clear D gene. The CDR3 contains 16 residues. Germline loops: CDR1 SGHTA, CDR2 FQGTGA. V was cut by 1 base and J by 1 base, with 11 bases left in between.